These T cell receptor beta chains were read from a single sample in a study of circulating and synovial CD4+ cells in juvenile arthritis. The repertoire was sequenced with immunoSEQ multiplex PCR; TCRdb's copy has only in-frame clones and lacks some. The table records about 39,000 clones, 94% of them present only once. The sample consisted of CD4+ T cells from blood. These receptors were taken from a human donor with juvenile idiopathic arthritis. Both conserved end residues are part of each CDR3. The D gene is left open where the match is weak. Where a row states a size, it is once, few, many or the class of an expanded clone; other rows omit it.

>TRBJ2-7|16|NA|NA|TRBV18
TGTGCCAGCTCAGGATTTGGGCTTAACAGCTCCTACGAGCAGTACTTC
CASSGFGLNSSYEQYF
>TRBJ2-1|15|TRBD2|once|TRBV18
TGTGCCAGCTCACCACCGGCGGGGGGGCTGAATGAGCAGTTCTTC
CASSPPAGGLNEQFF
>TRBJ1-1|16|NA|NA|TRBV18
TGTGCCAGCTCACCTTTTCTGGCAGGGAAGAACACTGAAGCTTTCTTT
CASSPFLAGKNTEAFF
>TRBJ2-5|15|TRBD1|NA|TRBV4-1
TGCGCCAGCAGCCTCCGCACAGGGGGAAGGGAGACCCAGTACTTC
CASSLRTGGRETQYF
>TRBJ1-2|14|TRBD1|NA|TRBV29-1
TGCAGCGTTGAGAGGGGGACAGGGGCCTATGGCTACACCTTC
CSVERGTGAYGYTF
>TRBJ1-2|13|NA|NA|TRBV27
TGTGCCAGCAGTTTTGGGCAGGGTGGGGGCTACACCTTC
CASSFGQGGGYTF
>TRBJ2-5|14|TRBD1|NA|TRBV10-3
TGTGCCATCAGTGCACCGGGACAGCAAGAGACCCAGTACTTC
CAISAPGQQETQYF
>TRBJ2-7|13|NA|once|TRBV6-5
TGTGCCAGCAGTTACCCCGGGACCTACGAGCAGTACTTC
CASSYPGTYEQYF
>TRBJ2-7|13|NA|few|TRBV18
TGTGCCAGCTCACCAATGGGGGGAGGTGAGCAGTACTTC
CASSPMGGGEQYF
>TRBJ2-1|16|TRBD2|NA|TRBV5-6
TGTGCCAGCAGCTCAGTAGCGGGGGGACTGTACAATGAGCAGTTCTTC
CASSSVAGGLYNEQFF
>TRBJ2-7|15|NA|NA|TRBV6-5
TGTGCCAGCAGTTACTCCGGGGCGGGAACCTACGAGCAGTACTTC
CASSYSGAGTYEQYF
>TRBJ2-1|15|NA|NA|TRBV13
TGTGCCAGCAGCTCACGGGGACTCTCGAACAATGAGCAGTTCTTC
CASSSRGLSNNEQFF
>TRBJ1-1|14|NA|once|TRBV6-5
TGTGCCAGCAGTGGTCAGGTTTCAGGCACTGAAGCTTTCTTT
CASSGQVSGTEAFF
>TRBJ2-1|13|NA|NA|TRBV19
TGTGCCAGTCGGGAGACAGGGTACAATGAGCAGTTCTTC
CASRETGYNEQFF
>TRBJ2-3|14|TRBD1|NA|TRBV11-3
TGTGCCAGCAGCCCAGGACAGGGCACAGATACGCAGTATTTT
CASSPGQGTDTQYF
>TRBJ1-2|17|TRBD1|NA|TRBV7-9
TGTGCCAGCAGCCGACTTCCCCGGGACAGGGGTTCTAGTGGCTACACCTTC
CASSRLPRDRGSSGYTF
>TRBJ2-1|16|TRBD2|NA|TRBV2
TGTGCCAGCAGTGGAGGACTAGCGATCTCCTACAATGAGCAGTTCTTC
CASSGGLAISYNEQFF
>TRBJ2-7|13|NA|NA|TRBV19
TGTGCCAGTAGTAAAGGGGATGGGTTCGAGCAGTACTTC
CASSKGDGFEQYF
>TRBJ1-1|14|TRBD1|NA|TRBV6-5
TGTGCCAGCAGTTACTCAGAATCCAGGGGGCAAGCTTTCTTT
CASSYSESRGQAFF
>TRBJ1-6|13|TRBD1|NA|TRBV10-3
TGTGCCATCAAAGGGACAGGTAATTCACCCCTCCACTTT
CAIKGTGNSPLHF
>TRBJ1-1|13|NA|NA|TRBV7-2
TGTGCCAGCACCCGACCACAGGACGCTGAAGCTTTCTTT
CASTRPQDAEAFF
>TRBJ2-7|13|TRBD1|once|TRBV5-4
TGTGCCAGCAGTTTCGGGACAGCCTACGAGCAGTACTTC
CASSFGTAYEQYF
>TRBJ2-5|15|TRBD2|NA|TRBV7-7
TGTGCCAGCAGCGACGGACTAGCGGGGAGAGAGACCCAGTACTTC
CASSDGLAGRETQYF
>TRBJ1-1|15|NA|NA|TRBV9
TGTGCCAGCAGCGTTATGGACACCATGAACACTGAAGCTTTCTTT
CASSVMDTMNTEAFF
>TRBJ2-2|14|NA|NA|TRBV19
TGTGCCAGTAGTATAGATTGGCAGGGCGGGGAGCTGTTTTTT
CASSIDWQGGELFF
>TRBJ2-7|15|NA|NA|TRBV2
TGTGCCAGCATGATGGAGGAGGGAAGCTCCTACGAGCAGTACTTC
CASMMEEGSSYEQYF
>TRBJ1-2|14|TRBD1|NA|TRBV5-1
TGCGCCAGCAGCGGGGGGACAGGATCCTATGGCTACACCTTC
CASSGGTGSYGYTF
>TRBJ2-3|18|TRBD2|NA|TRBV4-2
TGTGCCAGCAGCCAAGACGGCGCTAGCGGGGGGGCCACAGATACGCAGTATTTT
CASSQDGASGGATDTQYF
>TRBJ1-3|15|NA|NA|TRBV7-2
TGTGCCAGCAGCTTGCGGCGGGGGCCTGGAAACACCATATATTTT
CASSLRRGPGNTIYF
>TRBJ1-2|13|NA|few|TRBV19
TGTGCCAGTAGTACCGGTCATAACTATGGCTACACCTTC
CASSTGHNYGYTF
>TRBJ2-5|15|NA|NA|TRBV4-1
TGCGCCAGCAGCCAAATGGCGCGGGGGCCAGAGACCCAGTACTTC
CASSQMARGPETQYF
>TRBJ2-3|14|TRBD1|NA|TRBV28
TGTGCCAGCAGCGACAGGGGGCAGACGGATACGCAGTATTTT
CASSDRGQTDTQYF
>TRBJ2-7|17|NA|once|TRBV4-3
TGCGCCAGCAGCCAAGGCCTCACTGCGGGGTTTTCCTACGAGCAGTACTTC
CASSQGLTAGFSYEQYF
>TRBJ1-6|13|NA|once|TRBV25-1
TGTGCCACACGGACAGAGAATAATTCCCCCCTCCACTTT
CATRTENNSPLHF
>TRBJ1-1|17|TRBD1|once|TRBV25-1
TGTGCCAGCAGTTCGTCCCGGGACAGGGGGGTCGGCACTGAAGCTTTCTTT
CASSSSRDRGVGTEAFF
>TRBJ1-4|16|NA|NA|TRBV7-9
TGTGCCAGCAGCTTAGAGTTGACAGCCACTAATGAAAAACTGTTTTTT
CASSLELTATNEKLFF
>TRBJ2-3|13|NA|NA|TRBV15
TGTGCCACCGCGGGGGCTCGAACAGATACGCAGTATTTT
CATAGARTDTQYF
>TRBJ2-2|17|TRBD2|NA|TRBV5-6
TGTGCCAGCAGGGGACTAGCGGGGGGCCGGAACACCGGGGAGCTGTTTTTT
CASRGLAGGRNTGELFF
>TRBJ2-4|14|NA|NA|TRBV9
TGTGCCAGCAGCGGGAGGCAAGATAAAAACATTCAGTACTTC
CASSGRQDKNIQYF
>TRBJ1-6|16|TRBD1|NA|TRBV7-8
TGTGCCAGCAGCTTAAACCGGGACAGGACAAATTCACCCCTCCACTTT
CASSLNRDRTNSPLHF
>TRBJ2-3|15|TRBD1|NA|TRBV7-7
TGTGCCAGCAGCTTAGGGACAGGGGGTGCAGATACGCAGTATTTT
CASSLGTGGADTQYF
>TRBJ2-1|14|NA|NA|TRBV5-4
TGTGCCAGCAGCTTTCAGCCGGTTCGGGATGAGCAGTTCTTC
CASSFQPVRDEQFF
>TRBJ2-3|16|TRBD2|NA|TRBV7-6
TGTGCCAGCAGCCCCGGCGCTAGCGGGGATAGAGATACGCAGTATTTT
CASSPGASGDRDTQYF
>TRBJ2-3|16|TRBD1|NA|TRBV11-3
TGTGCCAGCAGCTTATTGATGCAGGGGGGCACAGATACGCAGTATTTT
CASSLLMQGGTDTQYF
>TRBJ1-2|17|NA|NA|TRBV4-2
TGTGCCAGCAGCCTCAGACCTCCCCGACAGTCCTCCTATGGCTACACCTTC
CASSLRPPRQSSYGYTF
>TRBJ2-1|11|NA|NA|TRBV20-1
TGCAGTGCTAGAGATACCCCGGGGCAGTTCTTC
CSARDTPGQFF
>TRBJ2-7|16|NA|NA|TRBV4-3
TGCGCCAGCAGCCAAGATGGGGCAGGGGACTCCTACGAGCAGTACTTC
CASSQDGAGDSYEQYF
>TRBJ1-4|14|TRBD1|NA|TRBV25-1
TGTGCCAGCAGTGAAAGGACAGGGTGGGAAAAACTGTTTTTT
CASSERTGWEKLFF
>TRBJ2-7|15|TRBD1|NA|TRBV6-6
TGTGCCAGCAGTTTACTCGACAGGGAGTCTTACGAGCAGTACTTC
CASSLLDRESYEQYF
>TRBJ1-1|13|NA|NA|TRBV10-3
TGTGCCATCACCGAGGGTAGGAACACTGAAGCTTTCTTT
CAITEGRNTEAFF
>TRBJ1-6|20|TRBD1|once|TRBV7-2
TGTGCCAGCAGCTTAGCAGTGGGGGCAGGGGGAAGCTCCTATAATTCACCCCTCCACTTT
CASSLAVGAGGSSYNSPLHF
>TRBJ1-5|15|NA|once|TRBV4-3
TGCGCCAGCAGCCAAGGGACAGTTAGCAATCAGCCCCAGCATTTT
CASSQGTVSNQPQHF
>TRBJ1-1|15|NA|NA|TRBV5-6
TGTGCCAGCACCCCAACGGGAGGAAGATACACTGAAGCTTTCTTT
CASTPTGGRYTEAFF
>TRBJ2-1|13|NA|NA|TRBV7-3
TGTGCCAGCAGCCCCGGCTCCTACAATGAGCAGTTCTTC
CASSPGSYNEQFF
>TRBJ2-2|15|NA|NA|TRBV5-5
TGTGCCAGCAGCTTTTCCGGGGCGAACACCGGGGAGCTGTTTTTT
CASSFSGANTGELFF
>TRBJ1-4|16|NA|few|TRBV5-6
TGTGCCAGCAGCTTGGGGGGTAACAGGCTAGGATTCGAACTGTTTTTT
CASSLGGNRLGFELFF
>TRBJ1-2|14|TRBD1|NA|TRBV19
TGTGCCAGTAGTGCGGGACAGGGGAGCGGCGGCTACACCTTC
CASSAGQGSGGYTF